Given below is one T cell receptor (beta chain) in context. This entry belongs to a study of T cell changes during pregnancy in multiple sclerosis. Libraries were prepared by immunoSEQ multiplex PCR; TCRdb keeps only in-frame clonotypes and omits some of them. The sample shows about 57,000 clones, about 90% of them seen only once. CDR1 is LGHNA and CDR2 is YNFKEQ in the germline V gene. The CDR3 is made up of 15 amino acids. V lost 1 base to trimming and J lost 6 bases, with 13 bases between them. Sequencing used CD4+ T cells from peripheral blood mononuclear cells, obtained in the second trimester of pregnancy. The receptor's source is a female donor with multiple sclerosis, enrolled in a pregnancy study. The chain employs TRBV4-2 and TRBJ2-1; D gene unclear. The CDR3 DNA reads TGTGCCAGCAGCCAAGCCCGAGGCTCCCCCAATGAGCAGTTCTTC. The encoded protein is CASSQARGSPNEQFF.